Listed here are 29 T cell receptor beta chains from one sample, sequenced in a study of CD8+ T cells in alopecia areata. cDNA reverse transcribed from extracted RNA served as the sequencing template. Libraries were prepared by immunoSEQ multiplex PCR; TCRdb keeps only in-frame clonotypes and omits some of them. This sample carries 95,000 to 110,000 clones, 55% of them seen once, and the ten largest clones take more than 8%. Sequenced material: CD4+ T cells sorted from blood. The receptors derive from a human donor in good health.

Worth noting for this clone: The sample has other DNA sequences that encode this CDR3 too. The chain uses TRBV29-1 and TRBJ2-5, with D perhaps matching TRBD2 (6 bases). Trimming left V 6 bases short and J 3 bases short, with 11 bases between. CDR3 length: 12 residues. Per the germline V gene, CDR1 is SQVTM and CDR2 is ANQGSEA. CDR3 nucleotides: TGCAGCGTCCCAACGGGGGAAGAGACCCAGTACTTC. It codes for CSVPTGEETQYF. The complete variable domain, with remaining parts taken from reference TRBV29-1 and TRBJ2-5, reads SAVISQKPSRDICQRGTSLTIQCQVDSQVTMMFWYRQQPGQSLTLIATANQGSEATYESGFVIDKFPISRPNLTFSTLTVSNMSPEDSSIYLCSVPTGEETQYFGPGTRLLVL.

The chain links TRBV23-1 to TRBJ2-1; no clear D gene. TRBV23-1 is reported as an ORF; its role is uncertain. The CDR3 runs to 10 residues. V lost 10 bases, J lost 12 bases, and 13 bases lay in between. CDR3 amino acids: CAITYKGQFF. The CDR3, as DNA: TGCGCCATCACTTATAAGGGGCAGTTCTTC.

The rearrangement uses TRBV29-1 and TRBJ2-7; D could derive from TRBD1 or TRBD2 (6 bases each). Looked up from germline, CDR1 is SQVTM and CDR2 is ANQGSEA. V lost 6 bases and J lost 6, with 15 bases in between. The CDR3 contains 12 residues. The CDR3 DNA reads TGCAGCGTCAAAGGGGGGACGTCCGAGCAGTACTTC. As protein: CSVKGGTSEQYF.

This chain connects TRBV13 to TRBJ1-6; D not certain. The CDR3 has 15 amino acids. Per the germline V gene, CDR1 is PRHDT and CDR2 is FYEKMQ (reference sequence). With 0 bases removed from V and 9 bases from J, the gap between germline ends came to 12 bases. The CDR3 sequence: CASSLGRPAISPLHF. CDR3 nucleotide sequence: TGTGCCAGCAGCTTAGGTCGACCGGCTATTTCACCCCTCCACTTT.

This chain connects TRBV30 to TRBJ1-2, with D unresolved. Germline-derived CDR1 and CDR2 are GTSNPN and SVGIG (reference sequence). V lost 7 bases and J 7 bases, leaving 31 bases between the germline ends. The CDR3 runs 17 residues. CDR3 nucleotides: TGTGCCTTGCCCGGCTCCCGCGGGTCCCGGGATCATCTTGGCTACACCTTC. Its protein product is CALPGSRGSRDHLGYTF. The full variable domain, completed using reference TRBV30 and TRBJ1-2, is SQTIHQWPATLVQPVGSPLSLECTVEGTSNPNLYWYRQAAGRGLQLLFYSVGIGQISSEVPQNLSASRPQDRQFILSSKKLLLSDSGFYLCALPGSRGSRDHLGYTFGSGTRLTVV.

This rearrangement joins TRBV5-1 to TRBJ1-1; a possible D gene is TRBD1 (6 bases). Trimming shortened V by 5 bases and J by 5 bases, and 13 bases separated the two germline ends. The germline gives CDR1 SGHRS, CDR2 YFSETQ. The CDR3 contains 13 residues. The CDR3 spells CASRPHTGTEAFF. As DNA, the CDR3 is TGCGCCAGCAGACCCCATACAGGGACTGAAGCTTTCTTT.

The J gene is TRBJ1-2, the V gene TRBV30; D call uncertain. Germline-derived CDR1 and CDR2 are GTSNPN and SVGIG (reference sequence). V was clipped by 2 bases and J by 4 bases, with 17 bases between them. The CDR3 is 15 amino acids. CDR3 nucleotide sequence: TGTGCCTGGAGTCCCAGCGGGGTTCGGGCCTATGGCTACACCTTC. It translates to CAWSPSGVRAYGYTF.

The chain links TRBV7-9 to TRBJ2-7, with a weak D call TRBD1 (6 bases). Between the trimmed V and J ends, which lost 3 bases and 6 bases, there was a span of 21 bases. The CDR3 extends over 16 amino acids. Germline V gene lookup returns CDR1 SEHNR and CDR2 FQNEAQ (reference sequence). This CDR3 is CASSLALGGIRSEQYF. The CDR3 DNA reads as TGTGCCAGCAGCTTGGCGTTAGGGGGAATCCGGAGCGAGCAGTACTTC. Full variable domain (rest looked up from reference TRBV7-9 and TRBJ2-7): DTGVSQNPRHKITKRGQNVTFRCDPISEHNRLYWYRQTLGQGPEFLTYFQNEAQLEKSRLLSDRFSAERPKGSFSTLEIQRTEQGDSAMYLCASSLALGGIRSEQYFGPGTRLTVT.

This clone was observed a handful of times. This chain links TRBV2 with TRBJ2-3, with TRBD1 identical over 8 bases. V gave up 8 bases and J gave up 14 bases; unmatched junction bases: 12. The CDR3 covers 12 residues. From germline, CDR1 is SNHLY and CDR2 FYNNEI. The DNA of the CDR3 is TGTGCCAGCGACTTGAGGACAGGGATGAGGTATTTT. It specifies CASDLRTGMRYF.

This clone was detected only a few times. The chain joins TRBV6-1 to TRBJ1-6; 7 bases match TRBD1. This CDR3 has 13 amino acids. Germline values: CDR1 MNHNS, CDR2 SASEGT. The J segment lost 8 bases and the V segment lost 7 bases, leaving 5 bases of the junction unmatched. The CDR3 region has the DNA TGTGCCAGCACAGGGGGTTTCGATTCACCCCTCCACTTT. Translating it yields CASTGGFDSPLHF.

The J gene is TRBJ2-7, the V gene TRBV20-1; D is possibly TRBD1 (5 bases). From germline, CDR1 is DFQATT and CDR2 SNEGSKA (reference sequence). The CDR3 is made up of 11 amino acids. V lost 6 bases to trimming and J lost 2 bases, with 8 bases between them. The DNA for the CDR3 is TGCAGTGCCATGGGGCCCTACGAGCAGTACTTC. Translation gives CSAMGPYEQYF.

The chain is built from TRBV19 and TRBJ2-1; D is perhaps TRBD1 (6 bases). The CDR3 consists of 16 residues. CDR1 is LNHDA, CDR2 SQIVND, per germline (reference sequence). V lost 6 bases, J lost 0 bases, and 15 bases lay in between. CDR3 DNA: TGTGCCAGTAGCCCAGGACAGCGGAGCTCCTACAATGAGCAGTTCTTC. It translates to CASSPGQRSSYNEQFF.

This clone was seen a single time. This rearrangement joins TRBV27 to TRBJ1-5; possibly TRBD1 for D (5 bases). This CDR3 has 13 amino acids. Germline lookup yields CDR1 MNHEY and CDR2 SMNVEV (reference sequence). V shed 3 bases and J shed 6 bases, with 9 bases lying between them. The CDR3 DNA is TGTGCCAGCAGTTTGTCAGGGTTTCAGCCCCAGCATTTT. Translated: CASSLSGFQPQHF.

The chain joins TRBV7-2 to TRBJ2-3; D unclear. The CDR3 is 13 residues long. The ends were cut back, 4 bases at V and 2 bases at J, with 7 bases in the middle. Germline V gene sequence: CDR1 SGHTA, CDR2 FQGNSA. The CDR3 DNA follows: TGTGCCAGCAGCTCACATCCCACAGATACGCAGTATTTT. It is translated as CASSSHPTDTQYF.

The rearrangement links TRBV29-1 to TRBJ2-5; the match to TRBD2 covers 14 bases. The CDR3 extends over 16 amino acids. V shed 4 bases, J shed 1 base, and the junction held 5 bases outside the gene matches. CDR1 SQVTM and CDR2 ANQGSEA come from the germline V gene. The CDR3 region has the DNA TGCAGCGTTGTGGGACTAGCGGGGGCTATCCAAGAGACCCAGTACTTC. It is translated as CSVVGLAGAIQETQYF.

Only a few counts were recorded for this clone. J is TRBJ1-2 and V is TRBV5-6; perhaps TRBD1 as D (6 bases). Germline lookup yields CDR1 SGHDT and CDR2 YYEEEE. Trimming shortened V by 0 bases and J by 6 bases, and 12 bases separated the two germline ends. This CDR3 contains 14 residues. The CDR3 region has the DNA TGTGCCAGCAGCTTGGGTAGGGGGATAGATGGCTACACCTTC. As protein: CASSLGRGIDGYTF.

The J gene is TRBJ1-2, the V gene TRBV4-2, with D uncertain. V lost 0 bases to trimming and J lost 2 bases, with 7 bases between them. This CDR3 is 14 amino acids long. Germline values: CDR1 LGHNA, CDR2 YNFKEQ. The CDR3 DNA reads as TGTGCCAGCAGCCAAGATCTTCTCAACTATGGCTACACCTTC. Encoded protein: CASSQDLLNYGYTF.

The table lists this clone with a few counts. CDR3 bases: TGTGCCAGTAGTCCCCGACCCGGGGAGCTGTTTTTT. This codes for CASSPRPGELFF. The chain combines TRBV19 with TRBJ2-2; no firm D call. The V and J ends lost 5 bases and 6 bases respectively, with 7 bases between them. CDR3 length: 12 residues. Germline V gene sequence: CDR1 LNHDA, CDR2 SQIVND (reference sequence).

The V and J genes are TRBV6-6 and TRBJ2-7; tentatively, D is TRBD1 (5 bases). V was trimmed by 7 bases and J by 3 bases, leaving 16 bases between them. Germline V CDR1 and CDR2: MNHNY, SVGAGI (reference sequence). CDR3 length equals 14 residues. DNA for the CDR3: TGTGCCAGCACCCTCCTTGGCAGGGTCTACGAGCAGTACTTC. The encoded protein is CASTLLGRVYEQYF.

This chain uses TRBV4-3 with TRBJ2-1; D remains ambiguous. Germline V gene sequence: CDR1 LGHNA, CDR2 YSLEER. V lost 0 bases to trimming and J lost 5 bases, with 8 bases between them. The CDR3 consists of 14 residues. In nucleotides, the CDR3 is TGCGCCAGCAGCCAAGATCTAGTGGACAATGAGCAGTTCTTC. Translation: CASSQDLVDNEQFF.

The V and J genes are TRBV6-1 and TRBJ2-1, with 9 bases aligning to TRBD2. Losses at the gene ends were 1 base for V and 9 bases for J; bases not matched to a gene: 13. The CDR3 loop spans 17 amino acids. CDR1 and CDR2 from the germline V gene are MNHNS and SASEGT. CDR3 region: CASSEEAGGGAWAEQFF. The CDR3 region has the DNA TGTGCCAGCAGTGAAGAGGCCGGCGGGGGGGCCTGGGCTGAGCAGTTCTTC.

This clone has a handful of counts. This chain uses TRBV29-1 with TRBJ1-1; D perhaps matches TRBD1 (5 bases). Germline V gives CDR1 SQVTM, CDR2 ANQGSEA. Trimming stripped 4 bases from V and 0 bases from J, with 9 bases between. CDR3 length equals 13 residues. DNA for the CDR3: TGCAGCGTTGCAGGGATTTTGAACACTGAAGCTTTCTTT. Its translation: CSVAGILNTEAFF.

The sample holds a few counts of this clone. The chain uses TRBV11-2 and TRBJ2-5; 7 positions agree with TRBD1. The junction had 9 bases not matched to a gene; V was cut back by 0 bases and J by 2 bases. CDR3 length: 17 amino acids. The germline V gene encodes CDR1 SGHAT and CDR2 FQNNGV. CDR3 in DNA: TGTGCCAGCAGCTTAGAAAGACAGGGACCCGTACAAGAGACCCAGTACTTC. Its translation is CASSLERQGPVQETQYF.

The CDR3 loop is CSVAGLAGNEQFF. The CDR3 DNA is TGCAGCGTTGCGGGACTAGCGGGGAATGAGCAGTTCTTC. J is TRBJ2-1 and V is TRBV29-1; 13 positions match TRBD2. The CDR3 contains 13 residues. V was clipped by 4 bases and J by 7 bases; unmatched bases: 1. Germline V gene lookup returns CDR1 SQVTM and CDR2 ANQGSEA.

The chain uses TRBV5-1 and TRBJ2-3, with unresolved D. The CDR3 contains 14 residues. Trimming took off 3 bases at V and 1 base at J, with 9 bases between the two ends. Germline V lookup: CDR1 SGHRS, CDR2 YFSETQ. The CDR3 coding sequence is TGCGCCAGCAGCTCGTGGGCTGGCACAGATACGCAGTATTTT. It is translated as CASSSWAGTDTQYF.

This clone appeared a few times. The genes are TRBV28 and TRBJ2-5; 7 bases line up with TRBD2. This CDR3 comprises 14 residues. Germline V CDR1 and CDR2: MDHEN, SYDVKM. Trimming at V came to 1 base and at J to 10 bases, leaving 9 bases not matched to a gene. CDR3 residues: CASSLSGRGVHQYF. CDR3 DNA: TGTGCCAGCAGTTTATCGGGCCGGGGGGTCCACCAGTACTTC.

This clone was seen a handful of times. The genes are TRBV19 and TRBJ2-5; 9 bases line up with TRBD1. The J call is doubtful: the DNA matches TRBJ2-7 better. CDR1 LNHDA and CDR2 SQIVND come from the germline V gene (reference sequence). This CDR3 spans 12 amino acids. CDR3 loop: CASSKGQGEQYF. The CDR3 region has the DNA TGTGCCAGTAGTAAGGGACAGGGCGAGCAGTACTTC.

The gene calls are TRBV7-2 and TRBJ2-2, with D unresolved. Germline assignment: CDR1 SGHTA and CDR2 FQGNSA. V was clipped by 5 bases and J by 5 bases, with 9 bases between them. CDR3 length equals 13 residues. CDR3 sequence: CASSKLFTGELFF. The CDR3 DNA reads TGTGCCAGCAGCAAATTATTTACCGGGGAGCTGTTTTTT.

This clone was recorded only once. This chain links TRBV7-3 with TRBJ1-1; 8 nucleotides agree with TRBD1. The germline V gene encodes CDR1 SGHTA and CDR2 FQGTGA. J was trimmed by 1 base and V by 5 bases; bases with no gene match: 3. The CDR3 length is 14 residues. The CDR3: CASSPGQANTEAFF. The DNA for the CDR3 is TGTGCCAGCAGCCCGGGACAGGCGAACACTGAAGCTTTCTTT. Together with reference TRBV7-3 and TRBJ1-1, the CDR3 gives the full variable domain: GAGVSQTPSNKVTEKGKYVELRCDPISGHTALYWYRQSLGQGPEFLIYFQGTGAADDSGLPNDRFFAVRPEGSVSTLKIQRTERGDSAVYLCASSPGQANTEAFFGQGTRLTVV.